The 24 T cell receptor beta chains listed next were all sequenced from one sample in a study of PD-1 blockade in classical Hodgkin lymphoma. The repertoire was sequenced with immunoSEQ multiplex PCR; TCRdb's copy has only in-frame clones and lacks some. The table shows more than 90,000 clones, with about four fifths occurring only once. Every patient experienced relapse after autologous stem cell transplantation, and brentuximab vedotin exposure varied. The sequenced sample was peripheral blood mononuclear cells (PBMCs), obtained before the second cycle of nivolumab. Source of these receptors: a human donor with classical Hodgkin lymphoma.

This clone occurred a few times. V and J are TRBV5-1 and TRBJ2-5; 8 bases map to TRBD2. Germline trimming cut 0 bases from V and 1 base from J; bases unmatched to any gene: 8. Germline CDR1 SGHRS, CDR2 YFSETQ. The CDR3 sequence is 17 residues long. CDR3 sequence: CASSLGGISGTQETQYF. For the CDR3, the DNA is TGCGCCAGCAGCTTGGGTGGGATTAGCGGGACCCAAGAGACCCAGTACTTC.

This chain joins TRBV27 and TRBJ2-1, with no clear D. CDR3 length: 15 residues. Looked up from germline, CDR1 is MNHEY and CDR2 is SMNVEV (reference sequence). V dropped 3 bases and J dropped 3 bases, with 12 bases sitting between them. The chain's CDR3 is CASSFVPTNYNEQFF. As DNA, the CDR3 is TGTGCCAGCAGTTTTGTACCGACGAACTACAATGAGCAGTTCTTC.

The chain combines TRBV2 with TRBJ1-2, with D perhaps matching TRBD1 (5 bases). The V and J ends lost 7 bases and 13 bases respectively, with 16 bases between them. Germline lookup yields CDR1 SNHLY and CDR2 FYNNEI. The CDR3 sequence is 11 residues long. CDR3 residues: CASNLQVGGTF. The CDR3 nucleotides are TGTGCCAGCAATCTACAGGTCGGCGGCACCTTC.

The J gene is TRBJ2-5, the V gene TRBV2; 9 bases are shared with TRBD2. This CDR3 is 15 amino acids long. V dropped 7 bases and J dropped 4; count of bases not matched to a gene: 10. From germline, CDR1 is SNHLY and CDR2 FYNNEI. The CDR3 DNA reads TGTGCCAGCACCACCCCGGCGGGGGGGGGAGAGACCCAGTACTTC. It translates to CASTTPAGGGETQYF.

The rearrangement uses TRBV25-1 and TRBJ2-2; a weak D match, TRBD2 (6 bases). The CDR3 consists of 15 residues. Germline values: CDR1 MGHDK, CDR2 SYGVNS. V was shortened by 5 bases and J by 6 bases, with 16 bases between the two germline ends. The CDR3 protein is CASSPPGVLAGELFF. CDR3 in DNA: TGTGCCAGCAGTCCTCCGGGGGTTTTGGCCGGGGAGCTGTTTTTT.

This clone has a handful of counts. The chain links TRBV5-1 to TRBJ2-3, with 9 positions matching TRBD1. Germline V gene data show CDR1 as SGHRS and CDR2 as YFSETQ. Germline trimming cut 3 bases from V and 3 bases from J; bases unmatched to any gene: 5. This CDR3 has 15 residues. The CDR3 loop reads CASSSRGQGTDTQYF. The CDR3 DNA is TGCGCCAGCAGCTCCCGGGGACAGGGAACAGATACGCAGTATTTT.

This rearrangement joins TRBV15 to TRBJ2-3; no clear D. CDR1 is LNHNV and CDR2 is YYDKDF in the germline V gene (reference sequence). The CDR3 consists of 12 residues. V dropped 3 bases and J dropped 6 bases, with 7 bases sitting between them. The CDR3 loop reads CATSRARDTQYF. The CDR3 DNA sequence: TGTGCCACCAGCAGGGCAAGGGATACGCAGTATTTT.

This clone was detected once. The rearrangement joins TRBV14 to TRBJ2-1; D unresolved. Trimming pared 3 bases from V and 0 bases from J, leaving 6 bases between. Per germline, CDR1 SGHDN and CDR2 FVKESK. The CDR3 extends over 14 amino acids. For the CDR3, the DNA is TGTGCCAGCAGCCAGGATAGCTCCTACAATGAGCAGTTCTTC. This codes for CASSQDSSYNEQFF.

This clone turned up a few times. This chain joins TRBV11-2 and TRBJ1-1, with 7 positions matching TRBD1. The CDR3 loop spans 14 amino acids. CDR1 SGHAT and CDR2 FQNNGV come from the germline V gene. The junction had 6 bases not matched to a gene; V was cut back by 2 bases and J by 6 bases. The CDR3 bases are TGTGCCAGCAGCTTACTGAGACAGGGCCCTGAAGCTTTCTTT. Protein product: CASSLLRQGPEAFF. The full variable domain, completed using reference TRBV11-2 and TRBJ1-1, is EAGVAQSPRYKIIEKRQSVAFWCNPISGHATLYWYQQILGQGPKLLIQFQNNGVVDDSQLPKDRFSAERLKGVDSTLKIQPAKLEDSAVYLCASSLLRQGPEAFFGQGTRLTVV.

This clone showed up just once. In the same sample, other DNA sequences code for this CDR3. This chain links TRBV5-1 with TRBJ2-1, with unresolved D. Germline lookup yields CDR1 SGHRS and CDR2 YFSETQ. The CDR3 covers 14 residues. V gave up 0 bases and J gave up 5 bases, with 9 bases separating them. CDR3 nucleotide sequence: TGCGCCAGCAGCTTGGTGTTAGCCGACAATGAGCAGTTCTTC. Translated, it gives CASSLVLADNEQFF.

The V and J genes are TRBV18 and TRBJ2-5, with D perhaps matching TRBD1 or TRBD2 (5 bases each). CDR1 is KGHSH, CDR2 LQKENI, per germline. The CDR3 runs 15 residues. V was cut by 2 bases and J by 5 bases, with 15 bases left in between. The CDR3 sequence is CASSPFAGTGETQYF. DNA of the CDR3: TGTGCCAGCTCACCATTTGCAGGGACGGGGGAGACCCAGTACTTC.

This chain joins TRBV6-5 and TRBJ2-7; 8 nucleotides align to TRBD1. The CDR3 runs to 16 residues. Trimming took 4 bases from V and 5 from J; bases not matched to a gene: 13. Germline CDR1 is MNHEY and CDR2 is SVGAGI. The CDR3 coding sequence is TGTGCCAGCAGTTGTCTACCGGGACAGGAGTTCCACGAGCAGTACTTC. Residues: CASSCLPGQEFHEQYF.

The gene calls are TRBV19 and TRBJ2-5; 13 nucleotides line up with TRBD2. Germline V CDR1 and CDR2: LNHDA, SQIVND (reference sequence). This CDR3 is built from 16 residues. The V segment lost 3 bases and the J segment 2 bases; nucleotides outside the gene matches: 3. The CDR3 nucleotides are TGTGCCAGTAGTATCGGGACTAGCGGGGCGCAAGAGACCCAGTACTTC. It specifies CASSIGTSGAQETQYF.

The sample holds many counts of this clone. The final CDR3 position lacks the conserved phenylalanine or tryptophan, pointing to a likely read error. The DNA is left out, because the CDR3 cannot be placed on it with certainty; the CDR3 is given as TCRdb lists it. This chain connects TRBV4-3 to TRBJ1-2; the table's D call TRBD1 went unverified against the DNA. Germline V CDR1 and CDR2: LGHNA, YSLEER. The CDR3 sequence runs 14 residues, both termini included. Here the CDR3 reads CASSQDPGQGAIRL.

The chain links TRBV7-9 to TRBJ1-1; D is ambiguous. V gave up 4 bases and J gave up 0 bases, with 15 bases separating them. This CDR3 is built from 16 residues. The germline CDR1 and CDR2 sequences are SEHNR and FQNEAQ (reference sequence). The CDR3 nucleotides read TGTGCCAGCAGCTCTGGAGCCTGGGCCGTGAACACTGAAGCTTTCTTT. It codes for CASSSGAWAVNTEAFF.

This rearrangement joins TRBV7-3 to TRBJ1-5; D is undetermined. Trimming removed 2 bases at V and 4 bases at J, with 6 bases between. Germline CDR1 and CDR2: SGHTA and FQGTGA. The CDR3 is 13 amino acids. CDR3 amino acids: CASSLDPNQPQHF. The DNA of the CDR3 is TGTGCCAGCAGCTTAGACCCGAATCAGCCCCAGCATTTT.

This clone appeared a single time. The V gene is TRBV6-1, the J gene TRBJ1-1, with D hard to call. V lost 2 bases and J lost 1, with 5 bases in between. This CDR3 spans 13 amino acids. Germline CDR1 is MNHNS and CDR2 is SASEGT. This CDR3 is CASSESPNTEAFF. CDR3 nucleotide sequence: TGTGCCAGCAGTGAAAGCCCGAACACTGAAGCTTTCTTT.

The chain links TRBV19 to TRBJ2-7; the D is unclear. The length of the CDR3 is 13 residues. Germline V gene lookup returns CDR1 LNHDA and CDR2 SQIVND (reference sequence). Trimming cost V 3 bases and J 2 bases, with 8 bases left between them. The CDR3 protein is CASSISTAYEQYF. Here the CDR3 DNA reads TGTGCCAGTAGTATTTCAACGGCCTACGAGCAGTACTTC.

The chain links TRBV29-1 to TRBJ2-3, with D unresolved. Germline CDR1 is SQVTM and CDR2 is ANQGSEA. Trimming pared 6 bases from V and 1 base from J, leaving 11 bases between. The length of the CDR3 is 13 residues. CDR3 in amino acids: CSVERFGTDTQYF. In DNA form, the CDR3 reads TGCAGCGTGGAACGTTTCGGCACAGATACGCAGTATTTT.

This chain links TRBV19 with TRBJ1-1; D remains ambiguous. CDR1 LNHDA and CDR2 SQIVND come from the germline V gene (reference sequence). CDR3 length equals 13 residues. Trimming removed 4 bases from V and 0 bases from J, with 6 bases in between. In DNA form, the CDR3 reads TGTGCCAGTAGTACCCAGATGAACACTGAAGCTTTCTTT. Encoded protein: CASSTQMNTEAFF.

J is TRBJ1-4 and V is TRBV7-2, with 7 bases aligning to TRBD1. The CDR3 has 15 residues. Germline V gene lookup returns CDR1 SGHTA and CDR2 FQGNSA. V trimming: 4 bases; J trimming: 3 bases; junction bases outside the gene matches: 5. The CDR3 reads CASSSVTGSNEKLFF. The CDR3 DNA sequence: TGTGCCAGCAGCTCCGTGACAGGGTCTAATGAAAAACTGTTTTTT.

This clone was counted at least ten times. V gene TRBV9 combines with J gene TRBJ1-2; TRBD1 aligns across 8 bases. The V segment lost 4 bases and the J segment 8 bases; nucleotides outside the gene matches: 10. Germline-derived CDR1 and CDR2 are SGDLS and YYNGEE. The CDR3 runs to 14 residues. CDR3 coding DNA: TGTGCCAGCAGCCTATACGACAGGGGAAAGGGCTACACCTTC. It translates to CASSLYDRGKGYTF.

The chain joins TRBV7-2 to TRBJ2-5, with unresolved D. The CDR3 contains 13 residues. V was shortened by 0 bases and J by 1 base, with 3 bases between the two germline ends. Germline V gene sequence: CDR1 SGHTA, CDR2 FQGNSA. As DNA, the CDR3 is TGTGCCAGCAGCTTAGCCCGCCAAGAGACCCAGTACTTC. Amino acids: CASSLARQETQYF.

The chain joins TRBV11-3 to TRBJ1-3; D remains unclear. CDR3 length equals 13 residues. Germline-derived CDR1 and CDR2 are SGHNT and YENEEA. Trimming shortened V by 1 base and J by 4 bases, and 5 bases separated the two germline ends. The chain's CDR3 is CASSLGPGNTIYF. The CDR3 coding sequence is TGTGCCAGCAGCTTAGGGCCCGGAAACACCATATATTTT.